The present T cell receptor (beta chain) was sequenced within a study of T cells after yellow fever vaccination. Researchers made TCR cDNA using 5'RACE template switching, and this step added a universal primer site and UMIs. TCRdb used MiXCR to reprocess the 5' RACE reads, holding one entry per CDR3 protein. The sample shows nearly 550,000 distinct CDR3 sequences, roughly 21% of them seen only once. Study-level points and caveats: The booster saw the reappearance of most primary-vaccination clones (approximately 96% CD4, less than 90% CD8).

V shed 6 bases and J shed 1 base, with 11 bases lying between them. The CDR3 runs 13 residues. Germline lookup yields CDR1 SQVTM and CDR2 ANQGSEA. Note on this clonotype: Its cognate antigen is unknown.

The TCR sequence derives from a man aged 30-40 years who received the YFV17D yellow fever vaccine. Sequenced material: PBMCs, taken 15 days after the yellow fever booster vaccination. The chain employs TRBV29-1 and TRBJ2-3; D assignment may be TRBD1 or TRBD2 (7 bases each). DNA of the CDR3: TGCAGCGTAGCAGGGGGGGGCACAGATACGCAGTATTTT. Its protein is CSVAGGGTDTQYF.